Presented here are 20 T cell receptor beta chains from one specimen sequenced in a study of Graves' ophthalmopathy and Graves' hyperthyroidism. Amplification targeted the TCR beta CDR3 regions, with RNA transcripts as the source material. RT-PCR was first run with HTBI primers, then multiplex PCR in a second round. A single record per CDR3 protein comes from TCRdb applying MiXCR to the multiplex PCR reads. The sample lists about 620,000 distinct CDR3 sequences, about 20% occurring once. Sample: peripheral blood. All receptors derive from a woman under 30 with stable Graves' hyperthyroidism. Some clones in this sample may be carry-over from other donors' samples.

This clonotype was seen many times. The rearrangement uses TRBV6-1 and TRBJ1-2; D unclear. Germline V CDR1 and CDR2: MNHNS, SASEGT. Trimming left V 7 bases short and J 4 bases short, with 13 bases between. The CDR3 is 13 amino acids. The CDR3 here is CASTRGGSYGYTF. CDR3 DNA sequence: TGTGCCAGCACCCGGGGAGGAAGCTATGGCTACACCTTC.

This clonotype was recorded once. The chain carries TRBV19 and TRBJ1-5; D is unresolved. Germline V CDR1 and CDR2: LNHDA, SQIVND (reference sequence). With 6 bases removed from V and 4 bases from J, the gap between germline ends came to 16 bases. This CDR3 is built from 15 residues. CDR3 protein: CASRSESNSNQPQHF. The CDR3 nucleotides are TGTGCCAGTAGGTCGGAATCAAACTCTAATCAGCCCCAGCATTTT.

This clonotype was detected ten times or more. As DNA, the CDR3 is TGTGCCAGCAGCCCGACTGGGGGTCAGCCCCAGCATTTT. Residues: CASSPTGGQPQHF. The chain couples TRBV12-3 or TRBV12-4 to TRBJ1-5, with D perhaps TRBD1 (5 bases). This CDR3 is built from 13 residues. V shed 6 bases and J shed 6 bases, with 12 bases lying between them.

Worth noting for this clonotype: Just one base apart from a much larger clone, this may be a read error. CDR3 bases: TGTGCCAGCAGCCCAATCCCAGGGGCGGTGGGGGACGCTGAAGCTTTCTTT. Translated: CASSPIPGAVGDAEAFF. V and J are TRBV6-1 and TRBJ1-1; D possibly corresponds to TRBD1 (6 bases). V shed 6 bases and J shed 6 bases, with 26 bases lying between them. Per the germline V gene, CDR1 is MNHNS and CDR2 is SASEGT. This CDR3 spans 17 amino acids.

A few counts support this clonotype. A much larger clone lies a single base off, so this may be a read error. The rearrangement uses TRBV4-2 and TRBJ1-1; D is undetermined. This CDR3 is built from 14 residues. Germline values: CDR1 LGHNA, CDR2 YNFKEQ. This CDR3 reads CVSSRSGQNTEAFF. CDR3 nucleotides: TGTGTCAGCAGCCGTTCCGGTCAGAACACTGAAGCTTTCTTT.

In its sample, this clonotype was seen many times. This chain joins TRBV10-3 and TRBJ1-5; a weak D match, TRBD1 (6 bases). Germline V CDR1 and CDR2: ENHRY, SYGVKD. This CDR3 has 14 amino acids. The ends were cut back, 6 bases at V and 4 bases at J, with 13 bases in the middle. CDR3 residues: CAISSTGNNQPQHF. CDR3 bases: TGTGCCATCAGCTCAACAGGGAATAATCAGCCCCAGCATTTT.

This clonotype was seen many times. This rearrangement joins TRBV6-2 or TRBV6-3 to TRBJ2-5; 12 bases agree with TRBD2. The CDR3 has 17 amino acids. CDR1 and CDR2 (germline): MNHEY, SVGEGT. The V gene end was trimmed by 6 bases and the J gene end by 4 bases; junction bases not matched to a gene: 12. The CDR3 sequence is CASSLHPSGGAPETQYF. CDR3 DNA: TGTGCCAGCAGCCTACACCCTAGCGGGGGGGCCCCAGAGACCCAGTACTTC.

This clonotype has a count of ten or more. The gene calls are TRBV28 and TRBJ1-1; no clear D gene. The V gene's germline CDR1 is MDHEN and CDR2 SYDVKM. The CDR3 covers 11 residues. V was trimmed by 8 bases and J by 0 bases, leaving 4 bases between them. Here the CDR3 DNA reads TGTGCCAGCGGGATGAACACTGAAGCTTTCTTT. As protein: CASGMNTEAFF.

This clonotype has at least ten counts. V usage is TRBV12-5 and J usage is TRBJ2-5; 7 positions agree with TRBD1. CDR1 and CDR2 from the germline V gene are LGHNT and FRNRAP. J was trimmed by 5 bases and V by 5 bases; bases with no gene match: 11. CDR3 length: 15 residues. The CDR3 protein is CASGQTGAAGETQYF. In DNA form, the CDR3 reads TGTGCTAGTGGTCAAACAGGGGCGGCCGGCGAGACCCAGTACTTC.

This clonotype was counted at least ten times. This chain uses TRBV20-1 with TRBJ1-2, with unresolved D. The V gene lost 6 bases and the J gene lost 0 bases, with 11 bases spanning the gap. The CDR3 contains 13 residues. The V gene's germline CDR1 is DFQATT and CDR2 SNEGSKA (reference sequence). CDR3 sequence reads: CSAPYGSNYGYTF. The CDR3 DNA reads TGCAGTGCCCCATACGGCTCTAACTATGGCTACACCTTC.

This clonotype occurred many times. A much larger clone lies one base from this, so it may be a read error. The chain carries TRBV20-1 and TRBJ2-7; D might be TRBD1 (5 bases). Trimming stripped 0 bases from V and 4 bases from J, with 10 bases between. There are 13 residues in the CDR3. CDR1 is DFQATT and CDR2 is SNEGSKA in the germline V gene (reference sequence). The CDR3 loop is CSARDGRVYEQYF. In DNA, the CDR3 is TGCAGTGCTAGAGATGGCAGGGTGTACGAGCAGTACTTC.

The chain has TRBV5-1 and TRBJ2-7; the D call may be TRBD1 or TRBD2 (5 bases each). This CDR3 is 17 amino acids long. V was clipped by 1 base and J by 2 bases, with 19 bases between them. Per the germline V gene, CDR1 is SGHRS and CDR2 is YFSETQ. This CDR3 is CASSLPGDPPVTYEQYF. Here the CDR3 DNA reads TGCGCCAGCAGCTTGCCTGGGGACCCGCCTGTAACCTACGAGCAGTACTTC.

This clonotype appeared many times. The CDR3 here is CSAHKRGNTEAFF. As DNA, the CDR3 is TGCAGTGCCCATAAGCGGGGTAACACTGAAGCTTTCTTT. The chain couples TRBV20-1 to TRBJ1-1; D uncertain. Germline V gives CDR1 DFQATT, CDR2 SNEGSKA (reference sequence). Trimming cost V 6 bases and J 2 bases, with 13 bases left between them. CDR3 length: 13 amino acids.

The rearrangement links TRBV20-1 to TRBJ1-1; TRBD1 matches at 10 bases. Trimming removed 0 bases from V and 1 base from J; junction bases left unmatched: 8. Germline V gene sequence: CDR1 DFQATT, CDR2 SNEGSKA (reference sequence). This CDR3 comprises 17 residues. The CDR3 sequence: CSARDRDRGSWNTEAFF. In DNA, the CDR3 is TGCAGTGCTAGAGACCGGGACAGGGGTAGTTGGAACACTGAAGCTTTCTTT.

This clonotype has ten or more counts. This sequence joins TRBV15 and TRBJ1-2; D ambiguous. Germline assignment: CDR1 LNHNV and CDR2 YYDKDF (reference sequence). This CDR3 region has 14 residues. Trimming stripped 0 bases from V and 4 bases from J, with 9 bases between. The CDR3 here is CATSRDFVTYGYTF. In nucleotides, the CDR3 is TGTGCCACCAGCAGAGATTTCGTCACCTATGGCTACACCTTC.

This clonotype was counted between two and nine times. V and J are TRBV19 and TRBJ1-5; D is uncertain. The CDR3 spans 17 residues. Trimming pared 2 bases from V and 4 bases from J, leaving 18 bases between. The V gene's germline CDR1 is LNHDA and CDR2 SQIVND (reference sequence). CDR3 loop: CASSIPAARWANQPQHF. The CDR3 nucleotides are TGTGCCAGTAGTATACCCGCGGCCCGGTGGGCTAATCAGCCCCAGCATTTT.

This clonotype was detected ten times or more. The rearrangement uses TRBV15 and TRBJ1-1; TRBD1 matches at 7 bases. The CDR3 loop spans 16 amino acids. The junction had 6 bases not matched to a gene; V was cut back by 1 base and J by 1 base. From germline, CDR1 is LNHNV and CDR2 YYDKDF (reference sequence). CDR3 DNA: TGTGCCACCAGCAGAGGGGTACAGGGGTCGAACACTGAAGCTTTCTTT. Translating gives CATSRGVQGSNTEAFF.

A remark on this clonotype: A read error is possible here, since a much larger clone lies one base away. This chain links TRBV2 with TRBJ2-7; 8 positions match TRBD1. V trimming: 7 bases; J trimming: 3 bases; junction bases outside the gene matches: 5. Germline V CDR1 and CDR2: SNHLY, FYNNEI. CDR3 length: 13 residues. CDR3 bases: TGTGCCAGCAAGACAGGGGAAGGCTACGAGCAGTACTTC. Protein sequence: CASKTGEGYEQYF.

There are many counts of this clonotype. CDR3 residues: CASSSGTELYEQYF. Written as DNA, the CDR3 is TGTGCCAGCAGCTCCGGGACAGAACTCTACGAGCAGTACTTC. The chain is built from TRBV27 and TRBJ2-7, with 7 bases fitting TRBD1. Trimming cost V 6 bases and J 3 bases; bases outside gene matches: 8. The CDR3 runs to 14 residues. Per the germline V gene, CDR1 is MNHEY and CDR2 is SMNVEV (reference sequence).

The sample holds many counts of this clonotype. The chain couples TRBV20-1 to TRBJ2-7; tentative D call: TRBD1 (5 bases). V lost 0 bases and J lost 2, with 14 bases in between. The germline gives CDR1 DFQATT, CDR2 SNEGSKA (reference sequence). The length of the CDR3 is 15 residues. CDR3 in DNA: TGCAGTGCTAGAGATCCAGGGCGACTCACCTACGAGCAGTACTTC. Translation: CSARDPGRLTYEQYF.